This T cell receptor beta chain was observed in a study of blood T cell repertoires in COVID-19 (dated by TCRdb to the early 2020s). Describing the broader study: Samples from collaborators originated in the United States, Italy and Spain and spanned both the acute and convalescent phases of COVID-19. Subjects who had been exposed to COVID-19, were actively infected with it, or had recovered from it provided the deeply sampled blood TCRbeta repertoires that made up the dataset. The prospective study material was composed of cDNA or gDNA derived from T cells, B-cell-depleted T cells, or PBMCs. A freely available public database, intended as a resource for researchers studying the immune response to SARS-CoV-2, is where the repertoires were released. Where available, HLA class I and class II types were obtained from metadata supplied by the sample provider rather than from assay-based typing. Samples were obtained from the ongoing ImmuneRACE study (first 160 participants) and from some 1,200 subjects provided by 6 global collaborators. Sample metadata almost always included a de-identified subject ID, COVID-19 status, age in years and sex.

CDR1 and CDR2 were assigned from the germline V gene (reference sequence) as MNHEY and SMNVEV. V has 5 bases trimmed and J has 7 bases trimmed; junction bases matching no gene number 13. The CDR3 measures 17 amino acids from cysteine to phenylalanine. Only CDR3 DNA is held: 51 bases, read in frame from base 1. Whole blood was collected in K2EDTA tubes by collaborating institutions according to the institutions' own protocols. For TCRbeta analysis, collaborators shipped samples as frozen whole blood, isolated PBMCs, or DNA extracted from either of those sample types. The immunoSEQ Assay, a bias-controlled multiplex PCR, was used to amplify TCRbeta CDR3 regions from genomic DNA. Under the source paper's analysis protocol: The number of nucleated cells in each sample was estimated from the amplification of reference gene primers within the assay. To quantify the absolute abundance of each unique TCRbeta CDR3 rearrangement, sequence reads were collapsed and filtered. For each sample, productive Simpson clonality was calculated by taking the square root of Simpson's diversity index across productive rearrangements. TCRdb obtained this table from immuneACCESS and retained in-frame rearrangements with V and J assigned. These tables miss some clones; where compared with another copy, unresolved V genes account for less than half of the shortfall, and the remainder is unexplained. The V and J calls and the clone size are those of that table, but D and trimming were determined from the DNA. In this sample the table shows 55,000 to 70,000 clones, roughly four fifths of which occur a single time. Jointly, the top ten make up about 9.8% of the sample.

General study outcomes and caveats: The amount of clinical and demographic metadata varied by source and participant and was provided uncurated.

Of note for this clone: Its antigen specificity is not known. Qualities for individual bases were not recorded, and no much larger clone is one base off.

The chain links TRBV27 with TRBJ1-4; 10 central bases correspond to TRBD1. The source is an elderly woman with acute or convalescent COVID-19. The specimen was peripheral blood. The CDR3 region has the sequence CASSVNPRDRGVEKLFF. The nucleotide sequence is TGTGCCAGCAGTGTAAACCCTCGGGACAGGGGAGTTGAAAAACTGTTTTTT.